Shown below are 21 T cell receptor beta chains from a single sample sequenced in a study of vaccination effects on CD4 cells after COVID-19. Assay used: immunoSEQ multiplex PCR; TCRdb lists only in-frame clones, some missing. The sample includes tens of thousands of clones, roughly 71% of them seen just once. Their antigens are not known. Peptide-pool stimulation followed by sequencing identified expanded antigen-specific CD4+ clonotypes in the ViraFEST assay. Following 10 days of culture, CD4+ T cells were isolated. Everyone in the study got two shots of either the BNT162b2 or mRNA-1273 vaccine. The material was CD4+ T cells from PBMCs cultured with HCoV-OC43 spike peptides, obtained after COVID-19 vaccination. Subset meaning: HCoV-OC43 spike overlapping peptide pool stimulation. The receptors here all came from a human donor who received a COVID-19 vaccine.

This chain links TRBV6-6 with TRBJ2-7; a weak D match, TRBD2 (5 bases). Germline V lookup: CDR1 MNHNY, CDR2 SVGAGI (reference sequence). The germline V and J ends were trimmed by 8 bases and 7 bases, with 12 bases remaining between them. This CDR3 has 11 residues. The CDR3 is CASRGNIEQYF. Here the CDR3 DNA reads TGTGCCAGCCGGGGTAACATAGAGCAGTACTTC.

This clone was found once. The genes are TRBV10-3 and TRBJ2-7; 11 nucleotides line up with TRBD1. V lost 2 bases, J lost 3 bases, and 0 bases stayed unmatched. This CDR3 is built from 14 residues. Germline V gives CDR1 ENHRY, CDR2 SYGVKD. This CDR3 reads CAISEGTGGYEQYF. The CDR3 DNA reads TGTGCCATCAGTGAGGGGACAGGGGGCTACGAGCAGTACTTC.

This clone showed up just once. The genes are TRBV7-9 and TRBJ1-1, with D maybe TRBD1 (6 bases). Trimming took 5 bases from V and 1 from J, leaving 11 bases between them. The CDR3 is 14 residues long. Germline V CDR1 and CDR2: SEHNR, FQNEAQ (reference sequence). Written as DNA, the CDR3 is TGTGCCAGCAGCCGACAACAGGGGAACACTGAAGCTTTCTTT. The encoded protein is CASSRQQGNTEAFF.

The chain carries TRBV7-9 and TRBJ2-7; the match to TRBD2 covers 12 bases. V lost 5 bases, J lost 2 bases, and 1 base stayed unmatched. This CDR3 contains 14 residues. CDR1 is SEHNR, CDR2 FQNEAQ, per germline (reference sequence). CDR3 DNA sequence: TGTGCCAGCAGCCCTAGCGGGGGGGCCTACGAGCAGTACTTC. Its protein product is CASSPSGGAYEQYF.

The count of this clone is one. J is TRBJ2-2 and V is TRBV2, with 9 bases that match TRBD1. J was trimmed by 5 bases and V by 5 bases; bases with no gene match: 15. CDR1 and CDR2 (germline): SNHLY, FYNNEI. The CDR3 length is 18 residues. CDR3 nucleotides: TGTGCCAGCAGTAGGGGACACCCGGGACAGGGACGGACCGGGGAGCTGTTTTTT. The encoded protein is CASSRGHPGQGRTGELFF.

V usage is TRBV23-1 and J usage is TRBJ2-7, with TRBD1 identical over 9 bases. TRBV23-1 counts as an open reading frame of uncertain function. This CDR3 spans 13 amino acids. J lost 3 bases, V lost 7 bases, and 4 bases had no gene match. CDR3 in amino acids: CASTRTGVYEQYF. In DNA form, the CDR3 reads TGCGCCAGCACCCGGACAGGGGTCTACGAGCAGTACTTC.

This clone was found a few times. One end of the junction varies from germline; a read error may be responsible. The V call is TRBV3-1 (or the pseudogene TRBV3-2), the J call TRBJ1-1, with TRBD1 as a possible D gene (6 bases). The CDR3 covers 17 residues. Germline V gene data show CDR1 as LGHDT and CDR2 as YNNKEL (reference sequence). This CDR3 reads CASSQKSGTRMKTEAFF. CDR3 DNA: TGTGCCAGCAGCCAAAAGTCCGGGACAAGGATGAAAACTGAAGCTTTCTTT.

This chain links TRBV5-1 with TRBJ2-5, with D possibly matching TRBD2 (5 bases). Germline V gives CDR1 SGHRS, CDR2 YFSETQ. This CDR3 is 14 amino acids long. The V end lost 4 bases, the J end lost 1 base, and 11 bases lay between the germline ends. For the CDR3, the DNA is TGCGCCAGCAGCCCCGTTGGGAGCCAAGAGACCCAGTACTTC. It codes for CASSPVGSQETQYF.

The chain carries TRBV5-4 and TRBJ1-4; D might be TRBD1 (5 bases). V was shortened by 5 bases and J by 6 bases, with 14 bases between the two germline ends. This CDR3 comprises 14 residues. Germline assignment: CDR1 SGHNT and CDR2 YYREEE (reference sequence). The CDR3 sequence: CASSQGQGYEKLFF. The DNA of the CDR3 is TGTGCCAGCAGTCAAGGACAAGGTTATGAAAAACTGTTTTTT.

The chain combines TRBV6-1 with TRBJ1-2; D possibly corresponds to TRBD1 (6 bases). CDR1 is MNHNS, CDR2 SASEGT, per germline. Trimming left V 1 base short and J 3 bases short, with 18 bases between. The length of the CDR3 is 17 residues. The CDR3, as DNA: TGTGCCAGCAGTGAAGGGGTTTTTGGAGGGGGGCACTATGGCTACACCTTC. Amino acid sequence: CASSEGVFGGGHYGYTF.

The chain couples TRBV18 to TRBJ2-7, with TRBD2 matching over 7 bases. The CDR3 consists of 16 residues. Germline V CDR1 and CDR2: KGHSH, LQKENI. J gave up 1 base and V 5 bases, and 11 bases lay outside the gene matches. The CDR3 reads CASSEIPGLKSYEQYF. DNA of the CDR3: TGTGCCAGCTCAGAGATTCCGGGACTAAAATCCTACGAGCAGTACTTC. Full variable domain (missing parts from reference TRBV18 and TRBJ2-7): NAGVMQNPRHLVRRRGQEARLRCSPMKGHSHVYWYRQLPEEGLKFMVYLQKENIIDESGMPKERFSAEFPKEGPSILRIQQVVRGDSAAYFCASSEIPGLKSYEQYFGPGTRLTVT.

This sequence joins TRBV19 and TRBJ2-4, with unresolved D. Trimming cost V 3 bases and J 8 bases, with 5 bases left between them. CDR3 length equals 11 residues. Germline CDR1 is LNHDA and CDR2 is SQIVND (reference sequence). CDR3 DNA sequence: TGTGCCAGTAGTATGATTGACATTCAGTACTTC. Translation gives CASSMIDIQYF.

This clone turned up a few times. The CDR3 protein is CASWDRAYNSPLHF. CDR3 DNA sequence: TGTGCCAGCTGGGACAGGGCGTATAATTCACCCCTCCACTTT. This chain connects TRBV2 to TRBJ1-6, with 9 bases identical to TRBD1. The CDR3 loop spans 14 amino acids. J gave up 4 bases and V 8 bases, and 3 bases lay outside the gene matches. Germline lookup yields CDR1 SNHLY and CDR2 FYNNEI.

The chain carries TRBV5-1 and TRBJ2-7; D is possibly TRBD2 (7 bases). The CDR3 contains 14 residues. The V end lost 2 bases, the J end lost 4 bases, and 13 bases lay between the germline ends. Germline values: CDR1 SGHRS, CDR2 YFSETQ. The CDR3, as DNA: TGCGCCAGCAGCTTTGCGGGGGCGCGGTACGAGCAGTACTTC. This sequence encodes CASSFAGARYEQYF.

This clone was picked up a small number of times. The chain uses TRBV27 and TRBJ1-6, with 8 bases that match TRBD1. This CDR3 spans 16 amino acids. V trimming: 3 bases; J trimming: 9 bases; junction bases outside the gene matches: 10. Germline V gene data show CDR1 as MNHEY and CDR2 as SMNVEV (reference sequence). CDR3 amino acids: CASSLETGAFSSPLHF. CDR3 nucleotide sequence: TGTGCCAGCAGTTTGGAGACAGGGGCCTTTTCTTCACCCCTCCACTTT.

This clone was recorded a few times. This sequence joins TRBV27 and TRBJ2-2; D unresolved. The CDR3 has 14 amino acids. The germline CDR1 and CDR2 sequences are MNHEY and SMNVEV (reference sequence). Trimming pared 3 bases from V and 7 bases from J, leaving 12 bases between. CDR3 in DNA: TGTGCCAGCAGTTTTAGGGTCCTGGGCGGGGAGCTGTTTTTT. Translating it yields CASSFRVLGGELFF.

This chain uses TRBV9 with TRBJ2-5; TRBD2 agrees at 7 bases. The CDR3 spans 14 residues. V lost 2 bases to trimming and J lost 2 bases; unmatched junction nucleotides: 3. The germline V gene encodes CDR1 SGDLS and CDR2 YYNGEE. The CDR3 coding sequence is TGTGCCAGCAGCGTGGAACTAGCGCAAGAGACCCAGTACTTC. This codes for CASSVELAQETQYF.

The rearrangement joins TRBV28 to TRBJ1-5, with D unresolved. Trimming pared 5 bases from V and 2 bases from J, leaving 13 bases between. CDR3 size: 15 residues. In germline, CDR1 is MDHEN, CDR2 SYDVKM. In DNA form, the CDR3 reads TGTGCCAGCAGTGTCCCGTTTGGTCGCAATCAGCCCCAGCATTTT. Translation gives CASSVPFGRNQPQHF.

The CDR3 sequence: CASTRSGTTYNEQFF. For the CDR3, the DNA is TGTGCCAGCACCAGGAGCGGGACTACTTACAATGAGCAGTTCTTC. The chain recombines TRBV3-1 (or the pseudogene TRBV3-2) with TRBJ2-1; 7 nucleotides line up with TRBD2. This CDR3 region has 15 residues. CDR1 and CDR2 (germline): LGHDT, YNNKEL (reference sequence). Trimming cost V 7 bases and J 4 bases; bases outside gene matches: 10.

V gene TRBV30 combines with J gene TRBJ1-2; no clear D gene. Looked up from germline, CDR1 is GTSNPN and CDR2 is SVGIG (reference sequence). Deletions cut 2 bases from V and 5 bases from J, with 9 bases between. The CDR3 loop spans 12 amino acids. CDR3 residues: CAWSISGYGYTF. DNA of the CDR3: TGTGCCTGGAGTATTTCGGGTTATGGCTACACCTTC.

By share of the sample, this clone is medium-sized (0.01 to 0.1%). This chain connects TRBV7-9 to TRBJ1-2; no clear D. Germline assignment: CDR1 SEHNR and CDR2 FQNEAQ (reference sequence). Trimming took 5 bases from V and 4 from J, leaving 17 bases between them. This CDR3 comprises 15 residues. The CDR3 DNA is TGTGCCAGCAGCCCCTACGCTCGGACGGCCTATGGCTACACCTTC. Amino acid sequence: CASSPYARTAYGYTF. The variable domain in full, completed from reference TRBV7-9 and TRBJ1-2, reads DTGVSQNPRHKITKRGQNVTFRCDPISEHNRLYWYRQTLGQGPEFLTYFQNEAQLEKSRLLSDRFSAERPKGSFSTLEIQRTEQGDSAMYLCASSPYARTAYGYTFGSGTRLTVV.